The 4 T cell receptor beta chains below all came from one sample that was sequenced in a study of blood T cell repertoires in COVID-19 (dated by TCRdb to the early 2020s). The library relied on the immunoSEQ multiplex PCR assay. TCRdb took over this immuneACCESS table, retaining in-frame rearrangements with V and J assigned. Such tables are incomplete; in checked studies, under half of the missing clones stem from an unresolved V gene, and the remainder is unexplained. The table for this sample lists 65,000 to 80,000 clones; roughly 84% of them were counted only once. Roughly 2.5% of the sample belongs to the ten largest clones. The sample taken for sequencing was peripheral blood. Receptors originate from a man between 70 and 80 years old with active or convalescent COVID-19.

The J gene is TRBJ1-4, the V gene TRBV15; D not resolved. The CDR3 runs 14 residues. The V gene's germline CDR1 is LNHNV and CDR2 YYDKDF (reference sequence). V lost 1 base to trimming and J lost 7 bases, with 10 bases between them. Written as DNA, the CDR3 is TGTGCCACCAGCAGAGTGGGTGGGAGTGAAAAACTGTTTTTT. It translates to CATSRVGGSEKLFF.

This clone occurred once. This chain uses TRBV6-6 with TRBJ2-7; 9 bases are shared with TRBD1. The CDR3 spans 13 residues. J gave up 5 bases and V 2 bases, and 1 base lay outside the gene matches. CDR1 is MNHNY, CDR2 SVGAGI, per germline (reference sequence). CDR3 sequence: CASSYRTGDEQYF. The CDR3 coding sequence is TGTGCCAGCAGTTACCGGACAGGGGACGAGCAGTACTTC.

The rearrangement uses TRBV2 and TRBJ1-4, with TRBD1 identical over 7 bases. V trimming: 11 bases; J trimming: 8 bases; junction bases outside the gene matches: 11. CDR1 and CDR2 (germline): SNHLY, FYNNEI. This CDR3 comprises 13 residues. As DNA, the CDR3 is TGTGCCGGACAGACAGGGTTTGAAGAAAAACTGTTTTTT. This gives the protein CAGQTGFEEKLFF.

The chain combines TRBV18 with TRBJ2-5; TRBD2 agrees at 9 bases. There are 14 residues in the CDR3. With V trimmed by 2 bases and J by 5 bases, 3 bases remained unmatched. CDR1 is KGHSH, CDR2 LQKENI, per germline. The CDR3 nucleotides are TGTGCCAGCTCACCAGGGAGCGGGAGGGAGACCCAGTACTTC. Protein sequence: CASSPGSGRETQYF. Full variable domain (missing parts from reference TRBV18 and TRBJ2-5): NAGVMQNPRHLVRRRGQEARLRCSPMKGHSHVYWYRQLPEEGLKFMVYLQKENIIDESGMPKERFSAEFPKEGPSILRIQQVVRGDSAAYFCASSPGSGRETQYFGPGTRLLVL.